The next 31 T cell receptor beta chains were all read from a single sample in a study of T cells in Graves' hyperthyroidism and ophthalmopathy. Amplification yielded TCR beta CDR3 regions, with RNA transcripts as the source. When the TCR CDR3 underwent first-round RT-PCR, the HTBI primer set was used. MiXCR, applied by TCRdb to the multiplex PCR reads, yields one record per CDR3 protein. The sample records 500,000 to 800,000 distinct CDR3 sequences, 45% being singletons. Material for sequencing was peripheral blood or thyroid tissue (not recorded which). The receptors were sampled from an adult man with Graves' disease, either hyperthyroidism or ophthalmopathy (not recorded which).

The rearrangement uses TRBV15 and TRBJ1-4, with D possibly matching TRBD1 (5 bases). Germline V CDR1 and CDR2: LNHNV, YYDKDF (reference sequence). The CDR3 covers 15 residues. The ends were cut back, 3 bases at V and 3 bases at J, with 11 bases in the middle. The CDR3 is CATSRAGTANEKLFF. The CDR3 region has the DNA TGTGCCACCAGCAGGGCGGGGACGGCTAATGAAAAACTGTTTTTT.

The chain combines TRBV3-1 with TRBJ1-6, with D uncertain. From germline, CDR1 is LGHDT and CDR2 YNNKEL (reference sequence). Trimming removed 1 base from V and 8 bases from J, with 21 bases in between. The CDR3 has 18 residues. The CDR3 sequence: CASSQVGGRGIVDSPLHF. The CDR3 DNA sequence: TGTGCCAGCAGCCAAGTGGGTGGTCGGGGAATCGTGGATTCACCCCTCCACTTT.

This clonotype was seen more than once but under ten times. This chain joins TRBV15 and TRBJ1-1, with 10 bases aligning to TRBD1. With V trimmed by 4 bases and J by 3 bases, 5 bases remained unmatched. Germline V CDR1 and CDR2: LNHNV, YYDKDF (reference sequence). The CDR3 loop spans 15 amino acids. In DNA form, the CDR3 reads TGTGCCACCAGCAAGGACAGGGGGTTCCACACTGAAGCTTTCTTT. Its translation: CATSKDRGFHTEAFF.

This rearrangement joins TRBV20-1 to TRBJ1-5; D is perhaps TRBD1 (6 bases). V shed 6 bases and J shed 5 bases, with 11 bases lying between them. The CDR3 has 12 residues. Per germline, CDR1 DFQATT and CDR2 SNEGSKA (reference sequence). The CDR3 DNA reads TGCAGTGCAACCGCAGGGGATCAGCCCCAGCATTTT. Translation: CSATAGDQPQHF.

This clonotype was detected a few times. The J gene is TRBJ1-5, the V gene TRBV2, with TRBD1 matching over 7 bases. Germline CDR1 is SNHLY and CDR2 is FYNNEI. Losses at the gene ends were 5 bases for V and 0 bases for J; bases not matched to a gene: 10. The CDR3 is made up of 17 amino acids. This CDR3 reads CASSSGPGQISNQPQHF. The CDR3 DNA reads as TGTGCCAGCAGTTCGGGACCGGGACAGATTAGCAATCAGCCCCAGCATTTT.

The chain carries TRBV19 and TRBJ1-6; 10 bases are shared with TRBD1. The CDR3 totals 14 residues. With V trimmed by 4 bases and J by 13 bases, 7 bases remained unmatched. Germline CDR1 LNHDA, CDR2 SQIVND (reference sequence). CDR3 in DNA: TGTGCCAGTAGTAAGGGGACAGGGGATCAGCCCCTCCACTTT. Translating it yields CASSKGTGDQPLHF.

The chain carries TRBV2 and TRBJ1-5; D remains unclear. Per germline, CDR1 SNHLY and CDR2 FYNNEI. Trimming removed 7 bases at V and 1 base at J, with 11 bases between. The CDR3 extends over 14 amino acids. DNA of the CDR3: TGTGCCAGCACCAAGGGAGGGAGCAATCAGCCCCAGCATTTT. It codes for CASTKGGSNQPQHF. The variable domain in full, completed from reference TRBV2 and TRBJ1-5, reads EPEVTQTPSHQVTQMGQEVILRCVPISNHLYFYWYRQILGQKVEFLVSFYNNEISEKSEIFDDQFSVERPDGSNFTLKIRSTKLEDSAMYFCASTKGGSNQPQHFGDGTRLSIL.

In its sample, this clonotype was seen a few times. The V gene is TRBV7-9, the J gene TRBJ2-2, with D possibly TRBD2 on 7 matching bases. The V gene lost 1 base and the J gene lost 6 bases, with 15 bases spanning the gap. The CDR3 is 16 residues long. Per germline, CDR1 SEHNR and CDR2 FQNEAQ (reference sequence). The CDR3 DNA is TGTGCCAGCAGCTTAGAGTCCGGGGGGCTCGCCGGGGAGCTGTTTTTT. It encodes CASSLESGGLAGELFF.

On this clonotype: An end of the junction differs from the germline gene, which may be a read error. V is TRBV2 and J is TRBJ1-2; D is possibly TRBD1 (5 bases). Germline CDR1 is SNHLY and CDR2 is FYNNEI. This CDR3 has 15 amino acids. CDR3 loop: CASSEAAGTDYSYTF. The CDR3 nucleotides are TGTGCCAGCAGTGAAGCGGCGGGGACGGACTATAGCTACACCTTC.

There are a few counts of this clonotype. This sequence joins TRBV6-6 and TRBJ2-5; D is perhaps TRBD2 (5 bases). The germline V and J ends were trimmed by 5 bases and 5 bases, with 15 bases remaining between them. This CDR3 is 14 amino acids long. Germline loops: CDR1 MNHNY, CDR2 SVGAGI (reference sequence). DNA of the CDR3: TGTGCCAGCAGTGAACGCCTCGGCGGGGAGACCCAGTACTTC. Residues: CASSERLGGETQYF.

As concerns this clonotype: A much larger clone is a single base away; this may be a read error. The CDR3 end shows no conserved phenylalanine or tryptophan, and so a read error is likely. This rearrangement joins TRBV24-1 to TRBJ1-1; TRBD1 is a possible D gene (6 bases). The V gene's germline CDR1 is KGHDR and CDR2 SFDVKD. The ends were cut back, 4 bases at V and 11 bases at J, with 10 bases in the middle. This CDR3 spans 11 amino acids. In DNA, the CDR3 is TGTGCCACCAGTGAAGGGGGGCGGGCTTTCCTT. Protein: CATSEGGRAFL.

Written as DNA, the CDR3 is TGTGCCAGCGGCGAGTCTCCCAATGGCTACACCTTC. It codes for CASGESPNGYTF. The V gene is TRBV27, the J gene TRBJ1-2, with no clear D. V was trimmed by 8 bases and J by 6 bases, leaving 13 bases between them. The CDR3 runs 12 residues. Per germline, CDR1 MNHEY and CDR2 SMNVEV (reference sequence).

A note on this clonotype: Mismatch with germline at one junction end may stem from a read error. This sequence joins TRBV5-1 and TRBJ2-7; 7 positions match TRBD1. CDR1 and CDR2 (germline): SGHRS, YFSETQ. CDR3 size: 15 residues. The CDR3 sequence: CASSYSKGASYEQYF. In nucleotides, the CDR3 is TGTGCCAGCAGTTACTCGAAGGGGGCCTCCTACGAGCAGTACTTC.

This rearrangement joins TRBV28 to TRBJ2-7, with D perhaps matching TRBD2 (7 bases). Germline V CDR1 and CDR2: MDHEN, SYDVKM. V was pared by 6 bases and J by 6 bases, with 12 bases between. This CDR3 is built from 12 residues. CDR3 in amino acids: CASSKGGGEQYF. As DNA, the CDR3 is TGTGCCAGCAGCAAGGGGGGGGGCGAGCAGTACTTC.

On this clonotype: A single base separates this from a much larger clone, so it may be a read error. The CDR3, as DNA: TGTGCCAGTAGTGCAGGTACAGGGTTGATCAATCAGCCCCAGCATTTT. Protein product: CASSAGTGLINQPQHF. J is TRBJ1-5 and V is TRBV19; D possibly corresponds to TRBD1 (6 bases). The CDR3 has 16 amino acids. Germline assignment: CDR1 LNHDA and CDR2 SQIVND (reference sequence). Trimming pared 5 bases from V and 3 bases from J, leaving 17 bases between.

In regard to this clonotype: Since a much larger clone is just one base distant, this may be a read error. The CDR3 spells CASMTGGSEAFF. CDR3 nucleotide sequence: TGTGCCAGCATGACAGGGGGCTCTGAAGCTTTCTTT. V is TRBV6-4 and J is TRBJ1-1; 10 nucleotides agree with TRBD1. The germline V gene encodes CDR1 MRHNA and CDR2 SNTAGT. The CDR3 has 12 amino acids. Trimming cost V 7 bases and J 6 bases; bases outside gene matches: 2.

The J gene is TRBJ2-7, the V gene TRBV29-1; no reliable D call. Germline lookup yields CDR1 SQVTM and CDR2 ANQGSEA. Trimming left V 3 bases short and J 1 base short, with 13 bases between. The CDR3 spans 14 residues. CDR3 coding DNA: TGCAGCGTTGATTTGGCCGGTCCGTCCTACGAGCAGTACTTC. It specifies CSVDLAGPSYEQYF.

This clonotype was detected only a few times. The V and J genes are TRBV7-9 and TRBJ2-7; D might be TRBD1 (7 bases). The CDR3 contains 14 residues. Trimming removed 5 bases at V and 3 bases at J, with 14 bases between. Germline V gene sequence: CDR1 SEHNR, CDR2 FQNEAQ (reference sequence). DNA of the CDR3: TGTGCCAGCAGCCGAACCAGGGGGGACTACGAGCAGTACTTC. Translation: CASSRTRGDYEQYF.

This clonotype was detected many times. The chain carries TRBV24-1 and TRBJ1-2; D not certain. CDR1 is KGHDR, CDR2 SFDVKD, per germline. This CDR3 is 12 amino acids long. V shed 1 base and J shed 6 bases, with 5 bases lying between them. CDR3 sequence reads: CATSDFGDGYTF. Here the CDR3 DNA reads TGTGCCACCAGTGATTTTGGAGATGGCTACACCTTC.

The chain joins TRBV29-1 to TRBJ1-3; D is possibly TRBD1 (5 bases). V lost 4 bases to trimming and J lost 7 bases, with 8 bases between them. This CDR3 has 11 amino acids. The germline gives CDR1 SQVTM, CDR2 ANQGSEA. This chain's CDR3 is CSVVRVNTIYF. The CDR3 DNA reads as TGCAGCGTTGTCAGGGTGAACACCATATATTTT.

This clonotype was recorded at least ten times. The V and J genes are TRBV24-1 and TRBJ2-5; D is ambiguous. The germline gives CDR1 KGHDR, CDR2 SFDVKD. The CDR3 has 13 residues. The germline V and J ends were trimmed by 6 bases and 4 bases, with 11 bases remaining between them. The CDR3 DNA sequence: TGTGCCACCAGTCAGCAGGCCGGAGAGACCCAGTACTTC. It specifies CATSQQAGETQYF.

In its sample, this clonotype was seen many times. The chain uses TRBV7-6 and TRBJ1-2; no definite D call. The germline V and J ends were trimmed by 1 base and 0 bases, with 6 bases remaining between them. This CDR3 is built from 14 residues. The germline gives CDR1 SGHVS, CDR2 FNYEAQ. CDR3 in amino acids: CASSLDGTNYGYTF. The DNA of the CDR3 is TGTGCCAGCAGCTTAGACGGAACTAACTATGGCTACACCTTC.

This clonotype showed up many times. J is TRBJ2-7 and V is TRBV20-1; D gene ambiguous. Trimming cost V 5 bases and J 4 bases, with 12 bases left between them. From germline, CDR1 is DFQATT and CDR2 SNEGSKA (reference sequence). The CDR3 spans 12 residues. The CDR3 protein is CSASWRSYEQYF. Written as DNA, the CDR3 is TGCAGTGCTTCTTGGCGGAGTTACGAGCAGTACTTC.

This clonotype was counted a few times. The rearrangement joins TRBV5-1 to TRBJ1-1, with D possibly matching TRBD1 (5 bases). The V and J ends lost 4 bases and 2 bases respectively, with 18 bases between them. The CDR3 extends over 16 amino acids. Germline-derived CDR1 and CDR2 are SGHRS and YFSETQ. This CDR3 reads CASSPGEKGINTEAFF. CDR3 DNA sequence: TGCGCCAGCAGCCCGGGGGAAAAGGGCATTAACACTGAAGCTTTCTTT.

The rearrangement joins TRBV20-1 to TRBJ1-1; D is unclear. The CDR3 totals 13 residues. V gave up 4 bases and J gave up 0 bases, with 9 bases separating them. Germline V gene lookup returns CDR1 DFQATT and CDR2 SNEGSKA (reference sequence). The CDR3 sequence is CSAMGMMNTEAFF. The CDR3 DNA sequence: TGCAGTGCTATGGGTATGATGAACACTGAAGCTTTCTTT.

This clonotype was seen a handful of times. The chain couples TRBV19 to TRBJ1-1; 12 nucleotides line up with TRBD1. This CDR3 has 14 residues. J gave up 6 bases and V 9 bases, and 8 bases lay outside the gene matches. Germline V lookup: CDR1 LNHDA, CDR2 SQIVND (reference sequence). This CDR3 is CASTRDRGLPEAFF. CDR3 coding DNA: TGTGCCAGCACCCGGGACAGGGGGCTCCCTGAAGCTTTCTTT.

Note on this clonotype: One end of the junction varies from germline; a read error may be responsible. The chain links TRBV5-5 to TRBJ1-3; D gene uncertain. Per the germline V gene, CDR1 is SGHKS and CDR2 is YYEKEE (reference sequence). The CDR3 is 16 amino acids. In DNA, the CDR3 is TGCGCCAGCAGCCAACGCCCTGGGCCAGGTGGAAACACCATATATTTT. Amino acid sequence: CASSQRPGPGGNTIYF.

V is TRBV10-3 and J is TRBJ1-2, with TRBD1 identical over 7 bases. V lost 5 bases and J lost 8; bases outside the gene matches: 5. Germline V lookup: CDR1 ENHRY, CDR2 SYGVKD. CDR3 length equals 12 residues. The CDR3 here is CAISPQGRGYTF. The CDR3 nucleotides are TGTGCCATCAGTCCACAGGGGCGAGGCTACACCTTC.

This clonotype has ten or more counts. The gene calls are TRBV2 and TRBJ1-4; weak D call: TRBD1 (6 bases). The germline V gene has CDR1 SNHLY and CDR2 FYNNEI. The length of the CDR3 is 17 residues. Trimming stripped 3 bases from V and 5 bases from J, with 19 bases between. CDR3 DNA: TGTGCCAGCAGTGAGGGGAGTCAGGGGTTGTGGAATGAAAAACTGTTTTTT. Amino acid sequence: CASSEGSQGLWNEKLFF.

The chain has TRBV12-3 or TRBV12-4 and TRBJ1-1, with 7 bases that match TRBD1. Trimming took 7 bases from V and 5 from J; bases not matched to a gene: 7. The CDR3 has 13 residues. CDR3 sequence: CASNRGGRTEAFF. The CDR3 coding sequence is TGTGCCAGCAACAGGGGCGGCAGAACTGAAGCTTTCTTT.

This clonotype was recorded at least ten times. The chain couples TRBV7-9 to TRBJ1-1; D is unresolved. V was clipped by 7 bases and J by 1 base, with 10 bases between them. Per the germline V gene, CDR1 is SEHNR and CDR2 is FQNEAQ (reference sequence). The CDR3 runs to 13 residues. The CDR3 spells CASIKLGNTEAFF. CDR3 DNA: TGTGCCAGCATCAAGCTAGGGAACACTGAAGCTTTCTTT.